This T cell receptor (beta chain) was recorded in a study of T cell changes during pregnancy in multiple sclerosis. CDR3 length: 14 amino acids. V shed 7 bases and J shed 0 bases, with 10 bases lying between them. The germline CDR1 and CDR2 sequences are SNHLY and FYNNEI. Method: immunoSEQ multiplex PCR; TCRdb's copy keeps in-frame clones and lacks some. The sample lists more than 60,000 clones; about nine tenths were seen once. The chain employs TRBV2 and TRBJ1-3, with D possibly being TRBD1 (5 bases). The specimen comprised peripheral blood, sampled in the second trimester of pregnancy. The receptor comes from a female donor with multiple sclerosis, enrolled in a pregnancy study. CDR3 loop: CASTPGNSGNTIYF. The CDR3 coding sequence is TGTGCCAGCACGCCAGGGAACTCTGGAAACACCATATATTTT. Full variable domain (rest looked up from reference TRBV2 and TRBJ1-3): EPEVTQTPSHQVTQMGQEVILRCVPISNHLYFYWYRQILGQKVEFLVSFYNNEISEKSEIFDDQFSVERPDGSNFTLKIRSTKLEDSAMYFCASTPGNSGNTIYFGEGSWLTVV.